This T cell receptor beta chain was captured by sequencing in a study of T-cell reconstitution after alpha-beta-depleted transplantation in children. This clonotype appeared a few times. Molecular barcoding with unique molecular identifiers was used for the TCRbeta library. TCRdb recomputed calls from the PCR reads with MiXCR, one row per CDR3 protein. The table lists about 340,000 distinct CDR3 sequences, under 20% of them singletons. The CDR3 covers 18 residues. V gave up 2 bases and J gave up 2 bases; unmatched junction bases: 10. Germline values: CDR1 MGHRA, CDR2 YSYEKL. The J gene is TRBJ2-2, the V gene TRBV4-1; 8 bases line up with TRBD1. The receptor was isolated from a male patient aged 2-9 years who had a stem cell transplant for acute lymphoblastic leukemia, so the T cells may come from the graft donor. This sample comprised PBMCs, mostly from graft donor cells, obtained 360 days after TCRalphabeta/CD19-depleted stem cell transplant. The DNA for the CDR3 is TGCGCCAGCAGCCAACCTTTCGACAGGGGCGGTAACACCGGGGAGCTGTTTTTT. It yields the protein CASSQPFDRGGNTGELFF.